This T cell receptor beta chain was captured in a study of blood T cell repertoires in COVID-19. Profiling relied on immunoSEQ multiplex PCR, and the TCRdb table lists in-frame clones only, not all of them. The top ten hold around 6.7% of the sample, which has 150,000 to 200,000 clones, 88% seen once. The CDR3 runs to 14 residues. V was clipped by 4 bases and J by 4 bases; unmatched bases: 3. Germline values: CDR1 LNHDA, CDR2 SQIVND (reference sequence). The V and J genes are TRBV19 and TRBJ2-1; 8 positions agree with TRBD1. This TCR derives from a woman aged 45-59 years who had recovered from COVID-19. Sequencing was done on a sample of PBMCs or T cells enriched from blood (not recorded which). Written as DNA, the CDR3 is TGTGCCAGTAGTAGGGGACAGGTTTACAATGAGCAGTTCTTC. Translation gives CASSRGQVYNEQFF.